This T cell receptor beta chain was observed in a study of blood T cell repertoires in COVID-19. Study-wide background: The analysed material was cDNA or gDNA that came from T cells, B-cell-depleted T cells, or PBMCs.

Germline V CDR1 and CDR2: KGHSH, LQKENI. Germline trimming cut 0 bases from V and 5 bases from J; bases unmatched to any gene: 9. There are 17 residues in the CDR3. Here immunoSEQ multiplex PCR was the method, and the copy in TCRdb shows in-frame clones only, minus some. The sample holds around 71,000 clones; approximately 85% are singletons and the top ten take roughly 5.5%. This clonotype originated in a man older than 75 with acute or convalescent COVID-19. This sequence joins TRBV18 and TRBJ2-2; 7 bases align to TRBD1. Material for sequencing was peripheral blood. DNA of the CDR3: TGTGCCAGCTCACCACCGAAGCACAGGGGATGGACCGGGGAGCTGTTTTTT. Its protein product is CASSPPKHRGWTGELFF.